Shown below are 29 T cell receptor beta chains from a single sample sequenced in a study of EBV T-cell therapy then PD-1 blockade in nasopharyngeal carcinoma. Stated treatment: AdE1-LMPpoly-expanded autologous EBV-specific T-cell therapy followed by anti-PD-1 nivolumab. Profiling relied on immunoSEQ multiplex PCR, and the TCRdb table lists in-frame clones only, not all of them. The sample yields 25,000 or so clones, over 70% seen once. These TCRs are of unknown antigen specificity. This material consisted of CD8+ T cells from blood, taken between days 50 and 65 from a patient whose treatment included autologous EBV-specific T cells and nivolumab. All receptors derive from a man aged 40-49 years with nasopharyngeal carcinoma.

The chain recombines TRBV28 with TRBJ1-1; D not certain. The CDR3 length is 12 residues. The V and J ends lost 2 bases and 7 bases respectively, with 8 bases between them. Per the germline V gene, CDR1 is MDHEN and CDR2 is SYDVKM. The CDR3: CASSLIGLEAFF. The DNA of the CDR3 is TGTGCCAGCAGTTTAATTGGGCTTGAAGCTTTCTTT.

The CDR3 sequence is CASSLGTGGNQPQHF. The DNA of the CDR3 is TGTGCCAGCAGTCTCGGGACAGGGGGCAATCAGCCCCAGCATTTT. The V gene is TRBV6-4, the J gene TRBJ1-5, with 10 nucleotides matching TRBD1. The junction had 3 bases not matched to a gene; V was cut back by 5 bases and J by 2 bases. Per the germline V gene, CDR1 is MRHNA and CDR2 is SNTAGT. The CDR3 is made up of 15 amino acids.

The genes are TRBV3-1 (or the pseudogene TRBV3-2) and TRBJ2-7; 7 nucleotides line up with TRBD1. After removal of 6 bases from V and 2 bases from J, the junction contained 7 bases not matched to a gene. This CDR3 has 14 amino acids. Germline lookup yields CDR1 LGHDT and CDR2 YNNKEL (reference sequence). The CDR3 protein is CASRTGTEAYEQYF. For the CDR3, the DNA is TGTGCCAGCAGGACCGGGACAGAGGCCTACGAGCAGTACTTC.

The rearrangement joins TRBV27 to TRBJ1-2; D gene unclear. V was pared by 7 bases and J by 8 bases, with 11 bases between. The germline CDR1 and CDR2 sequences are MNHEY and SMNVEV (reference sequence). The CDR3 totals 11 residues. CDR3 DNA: TGTGCCAGCATGGGGATCGAGGGCTACACCTTC. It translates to CASMGIEGYTF.

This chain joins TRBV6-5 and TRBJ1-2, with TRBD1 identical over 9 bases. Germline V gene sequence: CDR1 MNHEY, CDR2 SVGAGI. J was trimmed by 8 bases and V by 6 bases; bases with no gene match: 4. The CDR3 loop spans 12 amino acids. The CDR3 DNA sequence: TGTGCCAGCAGACAGGGGGCGGAGGGCTACACCTTC. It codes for CASRQGAEGYTF.

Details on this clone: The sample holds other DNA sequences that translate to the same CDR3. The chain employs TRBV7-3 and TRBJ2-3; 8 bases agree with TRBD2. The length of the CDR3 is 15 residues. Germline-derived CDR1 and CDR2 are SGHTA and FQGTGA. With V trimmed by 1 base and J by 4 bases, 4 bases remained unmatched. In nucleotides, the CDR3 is TGTGCCAGCAGCTTAAGCGGGGGGAGCGCAGATACGCAGTATTTT. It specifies CASSLSGGSADTQYF.

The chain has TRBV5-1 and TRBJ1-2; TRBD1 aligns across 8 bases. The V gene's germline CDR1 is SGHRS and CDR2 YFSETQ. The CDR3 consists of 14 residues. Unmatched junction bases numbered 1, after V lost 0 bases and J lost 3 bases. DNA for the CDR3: TGCGCCAGCAGCTTGGGGACAGGGTACTATGGCTACACCTTC. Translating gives CASSLGTGYYGYTF.

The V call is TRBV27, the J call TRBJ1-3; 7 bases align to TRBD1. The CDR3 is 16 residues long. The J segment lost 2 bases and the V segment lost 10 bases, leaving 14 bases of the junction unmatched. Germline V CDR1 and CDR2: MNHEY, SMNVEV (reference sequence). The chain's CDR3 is CATSRRGPRPGNTIYF. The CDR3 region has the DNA TGTGCCACCTCCCGAAGGGGGCCTAGACCTGGAAACACCATATATTTT.

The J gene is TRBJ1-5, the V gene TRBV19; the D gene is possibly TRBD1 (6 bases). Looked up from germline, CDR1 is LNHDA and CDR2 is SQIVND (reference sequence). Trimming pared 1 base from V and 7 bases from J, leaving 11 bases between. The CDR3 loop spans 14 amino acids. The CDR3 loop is CASSIGGAGQPQHF. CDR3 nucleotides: TGTGCCAGTAGTATAGGGGGGGCAGGGCAGCCCCAGCATTTT. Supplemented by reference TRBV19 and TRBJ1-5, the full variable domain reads DGGITQSPKYLFRKEGQNVTLSCEQNLNHDAMYWYRQDPGQGLRLIYYSQIVNDFQKGDIAEGYSVSREKKESFPLTVTSAQKNPTAFYLCASSIGGAGQPQHFGDGTRLSIL.

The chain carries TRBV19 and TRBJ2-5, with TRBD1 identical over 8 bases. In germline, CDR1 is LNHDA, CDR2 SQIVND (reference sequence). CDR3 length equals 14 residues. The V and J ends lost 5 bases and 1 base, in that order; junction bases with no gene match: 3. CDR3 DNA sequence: TGTGCCAGTAGTGTTGGACAGGGCCAAGAGACCCAGTACTTC. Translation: CASSVGQGQETQYF.

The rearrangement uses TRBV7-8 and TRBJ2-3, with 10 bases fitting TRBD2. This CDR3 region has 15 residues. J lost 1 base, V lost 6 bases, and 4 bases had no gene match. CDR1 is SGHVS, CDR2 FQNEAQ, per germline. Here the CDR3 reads CASRSGGAGTDTQYF. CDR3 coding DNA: TGTGCCAGCAGGAGCGGGGGGGCTGGCACAGATACGCAGTATTTT.

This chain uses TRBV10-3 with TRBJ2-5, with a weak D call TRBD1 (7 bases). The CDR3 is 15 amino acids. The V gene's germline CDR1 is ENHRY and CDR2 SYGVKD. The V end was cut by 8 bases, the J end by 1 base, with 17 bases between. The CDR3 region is CAIGAAGGGQETQYF. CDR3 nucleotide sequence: TGTGCCATCGGGGCAGCAGGGGGAGGCCAAGAGACCCAGTACTTC.

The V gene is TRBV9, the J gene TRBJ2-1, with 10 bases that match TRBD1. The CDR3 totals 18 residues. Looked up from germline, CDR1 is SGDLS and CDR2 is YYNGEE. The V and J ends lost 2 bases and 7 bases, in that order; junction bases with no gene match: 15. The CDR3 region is CASSVSPRRRQGANEQFF. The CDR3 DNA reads TGTGCCAGCAGCGTTTCGCCCCGGCGGAGACAGGGGGCAAATGAGCAGTTCTTC.

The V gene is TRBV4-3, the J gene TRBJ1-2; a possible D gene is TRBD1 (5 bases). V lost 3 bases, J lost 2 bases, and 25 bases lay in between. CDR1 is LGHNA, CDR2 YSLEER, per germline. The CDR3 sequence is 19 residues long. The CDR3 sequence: CASSQDTGHFESPNYGYTF. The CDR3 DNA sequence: TGCGCCAGCAGCCAGGACACCGGACACTTTGAATCCCCAAACTATGGCTACACCTTC.

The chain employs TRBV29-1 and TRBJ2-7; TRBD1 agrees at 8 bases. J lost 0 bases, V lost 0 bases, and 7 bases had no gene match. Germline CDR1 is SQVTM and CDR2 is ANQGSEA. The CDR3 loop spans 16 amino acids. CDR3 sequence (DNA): TGCAGCGTTGAAGAGGGGGGACAGGCTAGCTCCTACGAGCAGTACTTC. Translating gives CSVEEGGQASSYEQYF.

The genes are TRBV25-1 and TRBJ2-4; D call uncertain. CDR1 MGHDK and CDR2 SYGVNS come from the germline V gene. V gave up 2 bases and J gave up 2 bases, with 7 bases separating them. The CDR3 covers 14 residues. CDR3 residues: CASSEKETKNIQYF. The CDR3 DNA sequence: TGTGCCAGCAGTGAAAAGGAGACCAAAAACATTCAGTACTTC.

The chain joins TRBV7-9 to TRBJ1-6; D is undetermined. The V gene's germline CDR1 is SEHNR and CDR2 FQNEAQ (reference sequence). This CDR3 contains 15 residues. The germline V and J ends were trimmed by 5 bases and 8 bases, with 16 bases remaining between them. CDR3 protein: CASSHVSRLDSPLHF. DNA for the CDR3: TGTGCCAGCAGCCACGTCTCGAGACTTGATTCACCCCTCCACTTT.

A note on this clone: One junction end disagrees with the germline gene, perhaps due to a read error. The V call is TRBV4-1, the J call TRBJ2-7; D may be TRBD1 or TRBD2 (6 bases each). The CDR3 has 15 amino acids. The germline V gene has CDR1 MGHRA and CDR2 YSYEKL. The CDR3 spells CASSQGEDPGHQQYF. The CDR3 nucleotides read TGCGCCAGCAGTCAAGGGGAGGATCCGGGACATCAGCAGTACTTC.

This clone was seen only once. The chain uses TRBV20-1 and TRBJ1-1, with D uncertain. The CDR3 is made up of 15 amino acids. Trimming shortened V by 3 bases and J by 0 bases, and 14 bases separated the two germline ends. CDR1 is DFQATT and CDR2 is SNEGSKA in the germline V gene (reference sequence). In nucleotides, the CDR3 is TGCAGTGCTAGTCCGACCGGACGGATGAACACTGAAGCTTTCTTT. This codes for CSASPTGRMNTEAFF.

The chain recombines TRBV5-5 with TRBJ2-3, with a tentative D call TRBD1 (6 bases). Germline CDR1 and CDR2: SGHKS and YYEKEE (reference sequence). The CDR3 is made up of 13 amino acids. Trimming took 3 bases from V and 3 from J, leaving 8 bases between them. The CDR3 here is CASSWTATDTQYF. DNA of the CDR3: TGTGCCAGCAGCTGGACAGCTACAGATACGCAGTATTTT.

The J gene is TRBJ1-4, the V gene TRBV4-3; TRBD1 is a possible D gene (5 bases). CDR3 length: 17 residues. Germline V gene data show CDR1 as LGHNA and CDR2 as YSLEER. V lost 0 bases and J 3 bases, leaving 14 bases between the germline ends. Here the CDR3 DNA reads TGCGCCAGCAGCCAAGATCATGAGGGGCTGGCTAATGAAAAACTGTTTTTT. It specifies CASSQDHEGLANEKLFF.

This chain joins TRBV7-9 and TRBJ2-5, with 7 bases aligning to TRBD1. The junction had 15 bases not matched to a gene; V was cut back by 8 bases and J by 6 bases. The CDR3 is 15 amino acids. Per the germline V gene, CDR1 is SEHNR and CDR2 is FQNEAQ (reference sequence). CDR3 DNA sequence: TGTGCCAGCGGGCCCGAGGGGGCCCGGAGGAAGACCCAGTACTTC. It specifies CASGPEGARRKTQYF.

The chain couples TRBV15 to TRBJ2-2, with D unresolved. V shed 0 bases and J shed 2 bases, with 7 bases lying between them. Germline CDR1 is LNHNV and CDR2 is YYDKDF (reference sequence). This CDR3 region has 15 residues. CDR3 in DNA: TGTGCCACCAGCAGAGAAGGCGTAAACACCGGGGAGCTGTTTTTT. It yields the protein CATSREGVNTGELFF.

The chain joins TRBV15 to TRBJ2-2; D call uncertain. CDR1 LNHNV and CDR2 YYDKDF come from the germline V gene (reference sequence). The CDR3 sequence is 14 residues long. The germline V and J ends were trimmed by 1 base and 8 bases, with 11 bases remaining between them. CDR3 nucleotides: TGTGCCACCAGCAGAGTAGACCCACGAGGGGAGCTGTTTTTT. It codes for CATSRVDPRGELFF.

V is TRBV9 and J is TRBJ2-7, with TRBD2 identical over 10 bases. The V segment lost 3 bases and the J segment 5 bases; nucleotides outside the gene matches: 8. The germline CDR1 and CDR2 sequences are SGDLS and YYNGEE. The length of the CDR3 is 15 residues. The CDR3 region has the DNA TGTGCCAGCAGCGCAAGCGGGGGGGCATATAACGAGCAGTACTTC. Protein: CASSASGGAYNEQYF.

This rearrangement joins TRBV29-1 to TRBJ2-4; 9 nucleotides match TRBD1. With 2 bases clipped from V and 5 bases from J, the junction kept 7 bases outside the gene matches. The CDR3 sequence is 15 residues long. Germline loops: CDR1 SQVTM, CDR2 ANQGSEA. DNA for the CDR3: TGCAGCGTTGAAAGTGAAGACAGGGGGGAAAACATTCAGTACTTC. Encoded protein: CSVESEDRGENIQYF.

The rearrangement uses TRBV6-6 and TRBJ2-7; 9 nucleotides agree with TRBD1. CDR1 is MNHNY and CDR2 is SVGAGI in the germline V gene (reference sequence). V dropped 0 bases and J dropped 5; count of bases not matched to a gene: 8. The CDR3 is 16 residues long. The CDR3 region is CASSYSEGQGWHEQYF. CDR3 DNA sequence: TGTGCCAGCAGTTACTCTGAGGGACAGGGTTGGCACGAGCAGTACTTC.

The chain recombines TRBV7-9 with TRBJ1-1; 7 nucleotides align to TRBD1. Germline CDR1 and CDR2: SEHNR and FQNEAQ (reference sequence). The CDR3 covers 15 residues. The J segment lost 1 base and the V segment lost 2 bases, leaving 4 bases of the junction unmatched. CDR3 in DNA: TGTGCCAGCAGCTTAAACAGGGGAGGGAACACTGAAGCTTTCTTT. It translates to CASSLNRGGNTEAFF.

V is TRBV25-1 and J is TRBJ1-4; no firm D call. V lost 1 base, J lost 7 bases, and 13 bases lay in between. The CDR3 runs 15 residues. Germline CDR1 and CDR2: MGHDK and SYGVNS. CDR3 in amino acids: CASSELLGLGEKLFF. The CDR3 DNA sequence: TGTGCCAGCAGTGAATTGTTGGGGTTAGGTGAAAAACTGTTTTTT.